Listed below are T cell receptor beta chains from one sample, sequenced in a study of T cells after yellow fever vaccination. TCRdb passed the 5' RACE reads through MiXCR, listing each CDR3 protein once. The profile shows 200,000 to 300,000 distinct CDR3 sequences, 13% of them singletons. Sample: CD4+ T cells sorted from PBMCs, taken 45 days after the yellow fever booster vaccination. These receptors were obtained from a man aged 25 to 45 who received the YFV17D yellow fever vaccine. Both conserved end residues are part of each CDR3. D genes are given only for firm matches. Not every row has a clone size; where given, it reads once, few, many or a size class.

TRBJ2-7 TRBV5-1 . few CASSLGTRPDSSYEQYF TGCGCCAGCAGCTTGGGGACAAGACCTGACAGCTCCTACGAGCAGTACTTC
TRBJ2-3 TRBV9 . . CASSVDGSDTQYF TGTGCCAGCAGCGTAGATGGTTCGGATACGCAGTATTTT
TRBJ2-6 TRBV2 . few CASRDSSGANVLTF TGTGCCAGCAGAGACAGCTCTGGGGCCAACGTCCTGACTTTC
TRBJ1-5 TRBV5-6 . . CASSLGRVIQPQHF TGTGCCAGCAGCTTGGGCAGGGTCATTCAGCCCCAGCATTTT
TRBJ2-3 TRBV10-3 . few CAISDPVGAGLRTDTQYF TGTGCCATCAGTGACCCCGTCGGGGCAGGACTGAGGACAGATACGCAGTATTTT
TRBJ1-1 TRBV14 . . CASSQHRRSEAFF TGTGCCAGCAGCCAACATAGGCGGTCGGAAGCTTTCTTT
TRBJ2-7 TRBV5-1 . . CASSSLQGGGPYEQYF TGCGCCAGCAGCTCTCTACAGGGTGGGGGCCCCTACGAGCAGTACTTC
TRBJ1-4 TRBV5-1 . few CASSPNLVPNEKLFF TGCGCCAGCAGCCCGAACCTCGTCCCTAATGAAAAACTGTTTTTT
TRBJ2-7 TRBV15 . . CATSRANGSPYF TGTGCCACCAGCAGAGCGAACGGGAGCCCGTACTTC
TRBJ2-3 TRBV7-9 . . CASSFRQSTDTQYF TGTGCCAGCAGCTTCCGACAGAGCACAGATACGCAGTATTTT
TRBJ1-2 TRBV7-2 . . CASSARPDPNYGYTF TGTGCCAGCAGCGCACGGCCGGACCCTAACTATGGCTACACCTTC
TRBJ2-1 TRBV12-5 . . CASTFYNEQFF TGTGCTAGTACCTTCTACAATGAGCAGTTCTTC
TRBJ1-1 TRBV19 . few CASTLGFAAEAFF TGTGCCAGTACCCTAGGGTTCGCTGCTGAAGCTTTCTTT
TRBJ1-6 TRBV20-1 . . CSASSRTYNSPLHF TGCAGTGCTAGCTCCCGGACCTATAATTCACCCCTCCACTTT
TRBJ1-5 TRBV27 . . CASSFSGSNQPQHF TGTGCCAGCAGTTTCTCGGGTAGCAATCAGCCCCAGCATTTT
TRBJ2-2 TRBV21-1 . few CASSKEVRATGELFF TGTGCCAGCAGCAAAGAGGTCAGGGCCACCGGGGAGCTGTTTTTT
TRBJ1-1 TRBV9 . . CASSGDPMNTEAFF TGTGCCAGCAGCGGGGACCCCATGAACACTGAAGCTTTCTTT
TRBJ2-2 TRBV5-6 . . CASSFMATYTGELFF TGTGCCAGCAGCTTTATGGCCACATACACCGGGGAGCTGTTTTTT
TRBJ2-5 TRBV27 TRBD1 . CASSRRTGVSLGVQETQYF TGTGCCAGCAGTCGACGGACAGGGGTTTCTCTCGGAGTACAAGAGACCCAGTACTTC
TRBJ2-5 TRBV7-2 TRBD1 . CASSRDSVETQYF TGTGCCAGCAGCCGGGACAGTGTCGAGACCCAGTACTTC
TRBJ2-1 TRBV13 . few CASSYRQILDRWGGDEQFF TGTGCCAGCAGCTACCGCCAAATCCTAGACAGGTGGGGCGGGGATGAGCAGTTCTTC
TRBJ2-3 TRBV7-2 . . CASGQPTDTQYF TGTGCCAGCGGACAACCCACAGATACGCAGTATTTT
TRBJ2-3 TRBV9 . few CASSSRGALSTDTQYF TGTGCCAGCAGCTCGAGGGGGGCCCTCTCCACAGATACGCAGTATTTT
TRBJ2-6 TRBV10-3 TRBD1 . CAASPGQGVLGANVLTF TGTGCCGCTTCGCCGGGACAGGGGGTACTCGGGGCCAACGTCCTGACTTTC
TRBJ2-1 TRBV7-2 TRBD2 few CASSRELAGGGEQFF TGTGCCAGCAGCCGAGAACTAGCGGGAGGGGGTGAGCAGTTCTTC
TRBJ2-1 TRBV5-4 TRBD2 . CASSLTLAGYNEQFF TGTGCCAGCAGCTTGACACTAGCGGGGTACAATGAGCAGTTCTTC
TRBJ2-7 TRBV5-6 TRBD2 . CASSSRLADLRVQYF TGTGCCAGCAGTTCCCGACTAGCGGATCTACGTGTGCAGTACTTC